One and the same sample provided the 7 T cell receptor beta chains below, sequenced in a study of early T cells in non-severe SARS-CoV-2 infection. MiXCR, applied by TCRdb to the 5' RACE reads, yields one record per CDR3 protein. The data contain 35,000 to 45,000 distinct CDR3 sequences, about 6.8% of them singletons. The sequences come from whole blood, collected at baseline. The receptors stem from an adult who was a healthcare worker with PCR-confirmed SARS-CoV-2 infection or an uninfected control (not recorded which).

The chain joins TRBV27 to TRBJ2-1; 8 bases are a match to TRBD1. J lost 3 bases, V lost 6 bases, and 7 bases had no gene match. The CDR3 is made up of 15 amino acids. Germline V CDR1 and CDR2: MNHEY, SMNVEV (reference sequence). The CDR3 DNA reads TGTGCCAGCAGACCTGGACAGGGAGGCTACAATGAGCAGTTCTTC. Protein product: CASRPGQGGYNEQFF.

V and J are TRBV30 and TRBJ1-2; D is unclear. The CDR3 is 14 residues long. Trimming took 4 bases from V and 1 from J, leaving 13 bases between them. Germline values: CDR1 GTSNPN, CDR2 SVGIG (reference sequence). Here the CDR3 DNA reads TGTGCCTGGATGAAGCGGCGGAATAACTATGGCTACACCTTC. Its translation: CAWMKRRNNYGYTF.

This clonotype was recorded many times. The rearrangement links TRBV6-2 or TRBV6-3 to TRBJ1-1, with D uncertain. Per the germline V gene, CDR1 is MNHEY and CDR2 is SVGEGT. V lost 3 bases and J lost 1, with 15 bases in between. This CDR3 has 16 amino acids. CDR3 sequence: CASSYGARFQNTEAFF. CDR3 DNA: TGTGCCAGCAGTTATGGAGCCCGCTTTCAGAACACTGAAGCTTTCTTT.

This clonotype was found a few times. The chain joins TRBV6-6 to TRBJ1-3; tentative D call: TRBD1 (6 bases). The CDR3 length is 16 residues. The germline V gene has CDR1 MNHNY and CDR2 SVGAGI (reference sequence). The ends were cut back, 6 bases at V and 0 bases at J, with 15 bases in the middle. DNA of the CDR3: TGTGCCAGCAGCCTACAGGGCCGAGGCTCTGGAAACACCATATATTTT. It translates to CASSLQGRGSGNTIYF.

The chain carries TRBV6-5 and TRBJ1-1; D remains ambiguous. Deletions cut 5 bases from V and 7 bases from J, with 23 bases between. The V gene's germline CDR1 is MNHEY and CDR2 SVGAGI. The CDR3 is 16 residues long. The CDR3 reads CASSPNSPKGRNEAFF. As DNA, the CDR3 is TGTGCCAGCAGTCCCAACTCCCCGAAGGGTAGGAATGAAGCTTTCTTT.

A few counts support this clonotype. The chain recombines TRBV28 with TRBJ1-1, with D tentatively TRBD1 (6 bases). V lost 7 bases to trimming and J lost 1 base, with 13 bases between them. This CDR3 region has 14 residues. CDR1 is MDHEN and CDR2 is SYDVKM in the germline V gene. CDR3 region: CASTHGGQNTEAFF. Written as DNA, the CDR3 is TGTGCCAGCACCCATGGGGGACAGAACACTGAAGCTTTCTTT.

This clonotype was picked up many times. The chain combines TRBV7-3 with TRBJ2-1; 7 bases are a match to TRBD2. The CDR3 extends over 15 amino acids. The germline V gene encodes CDR1 SGHTA and CDR2 FQGTGA. V trimming: 5 bases; J trimming: 6 bases; junction bases outside the gene matches: 10. The CDR3 nucleotides read TGTGCCAGCAGCAGGCAGGGACTAAGCGTCAATGAGCAGTTCTTC. Translation: CASSRQGLSVNEQFF.